One and the same sample provided the 24 T cell receptor beta chains below, sequenced in a study of blood T cell repertoires in COVID-19 (dated by TCRdb to about 2020). Library preparation used the immunoSEQ multiplex PCR assay. Not all clones reach the TCRdb copy of this immuneACCESS table, which keeps in-frame sequences only. Checked studies attribute under half of the gap to unresolved V genes and leave the rest unexplained. The sample records about 180,000 clones, roughly 78% of which are singletons. The top ten clones comprise around 8% of the sample. The sequencing sample was made of peripheral blood. All receptors derive from an older woman with COVID-19, enrolled during active disease.

The J gene is TRBJ2-1, the V gene TRBV5-1; perhaps TRBD2 as D (5 bases). V dropped 0 bases and J dropped 0 bases, with 7 bases sitting between them. The V gene's germline CDR1 is SGHRS and CDR2 YFSETQ. The CDR3 contains 15 residues. The CDR3 coding sequence is TGCGCCAGCAGCTTGGCGGGAACCTCCTACAATGAGCAGTTCTTC. It yields the protein CASSLAGTSYNEQFF.

The rearrangement joins TRBV9 to TRBJ1-1; maybe TRBD1 (5 bases). In germline, CDR1 is SGDLS, CDR2 YYNGEE. The CDR3 has 14 residues. V lost 3 bases and J lost 4, with 13 bases in between. The CDR3 protein is CASSGQSTTTEAFF. The CDR3 DNA sequence: TGTGCCAGCAGCGGACAGTCAACAACCACTGAAGCTTTCTTT.

CDR3 coding DNA: TGTGCCAGCAGTGAAGCCAGGGCCTCTGGAAACACCATATATTTT. The encoded protein is CASSEARASGNTIYF. The chain carries TRBV2 and TRBJ1-3; D might be TRBD1 (5 bases). There are 15 residues in the CDR3. The germline V gene has CDR1 SNHLY and CDR2 FYNNEI. Trimming removed 0 bases from V and 0 bases from J, with 6 bases in between.

The V gene is TRBV6-6, the J gene TRBJ2-5; 7 positions match TRBD1. Germline trimming cut 5 bases from V and 1 base from J; bases unmatched to any gene: 7. This CDR3 region has 15 residues. Germline CDR1 and CDR2: MNHNY and SVGAGI (reference sequence). The CDR3 DNA is TGTGCCAGCAGTCCCCCCACAGGGGCCCAAGAGACCCAGTACTTC. Protein sequence: CASSPPTGAQETQYF.

The chain links TRBV9 to TRBJ2-7, with 11 positions matching TRBD2. V dropped 1 base and J dropped 3; count of bases not matched to a gene: 12. The germline gives CDR1 SGDLS, CDR2 YYNGEE. This CDR3 is built from 18 residues. The CDR3 is CASSVFLPLAGVLYEQYV. CDR3 coding DNA: TGTGCCAGCAGCGTATTCCTCCCACTAGCGGGGGTTCTCTACGAGCAGTACGTC.

This clone showed up just a few times. This chain uses TRBV5-1 with TRBJ1-3; possibly TRBD1 for D (6 bases). The CDR3 covers 15 residues. CDR1 and CDR2 from the germline V gene are SGHRS and YFSETQ. V lost 0 bases to trimming and J lost 3 bases, with 10 bases between them. The CDR3 sequence is CASSLEAGDGNTIYF. Written as DNA, the CDR3 is TGCGCCAGCAGCTTGGAGGCAGGGGATGGAAACACCATATATTTT.

Only one count was recorded for this clone. The V call is TRBV6-2 or TRBV6-3, the J call TRBJ2-7; tentatively, D is TRBD1 (6 bases). Germline CDR1 MNHEY, CDR2 SVGEGT. CDR3 length: 15 amino acids. V dropped 5 bases and J dropped 1 base, with 15 bases sitting between them. The CDR3 DNA sequence: TGTGCCAGCAGTGCCGGCAGGGGAAAGTCCTACGAGCAGTACTTC. Translation: CASSAGRGKSYEQYF.

CDR3 bases: TGTGCCAGCAGCTTAGACATAAACCCCGGTAATTCACCCCTCCACTTT. It encodes CASSLDINPGNSPLHF. The chain has TRBV11-2 and TRBJ1-6; no clear D. The CDR3 consists of 16 residues. Germline values: CDR1 SGHAT, CDR2 FQNNGV. V lost 0 bases and J lost 6, with 12 bases in between.

This clone was recorded only once. This chain links TRBV5-1 with TRBJ2-2; 8 bases fit TRBD2. The germline V gene has CDR1 SGHRS and CDR2 YFSETQ. The V segment lost 3 bases and the J segment 3 bases; nucleotides outside the gene matches: 4. The CDR3 consists of 15 residues. Here the CDR3 reads CASSSSGGYTGELFF. The CDR3 DNA reads TGCGCCAGCAGCTCAAGCGGGGGCTACACCGGGGAGCTGTTTTTT.

The chain uses TRBV5-1 and TRBJ2-1; D may be TRBD2 (6 bases). The V end lost 4 bases, the J end lost 14 bases, and 22 bases lay between the germline ends. The V gene's germline CDR1 is SGHRS and CDR2 YFSETQ. The CDR3 is 14 amino acids. In nucleotides, the CDR3 is TGCGCCAGCAGCGAATCTAACTTGGGGACTGGGAAGTTCTTC. Its protein is CASSESNLGTGKFF.

This chain uses TRBV18 with TRBJ2-1; 7 positions match TRBD2. The CDR3 has 18 amino acids. Germline loops: CDR1 KGHSH, CDR2 LQKENI. V gave up 5 bases and J gave up 7 bases; unmatched junction bases: 20. The CDR3 bases are TGTGCCAGCTCATACCGGACTTCGGGGCGGGAGCAGGGAAATGAGCAGTTCTTC. This codes for CASSYRTSGREQGNEQFF.

Ten or more counts support this clone. The chain links TRBV6-1 to TRBJ2-1; 12 nucleotides agree with TRBD2. V was clipped by 4 bases and J by 3 bases; unmatched bases: 4. The CDR3 has 16 residues. Germline V CDR1 and CDR2: MNHNS, SASEGT. CDR3 region: CASSAPGLAGYNEQFF. CDR3 coding DNA: TGTGCCAGCAGTGCCCCGGGACTAGCGGGCTACAATGAGCAGTTCTTC.

In the case of this clone: An end of the junction differs from the germline gene, which may be a read error. The gene calls are TRBV2 and TRBJ1-1, with 8 bases lining up with TRBD1. The CDR3 is made up of 13 amino acids. Germline CDR1 reads SNHLY; CDR2 reads FYNNEI. CDR3 residues: CASSIDRGHASIF. Here the CDR3 DNA reads TGTGCCAGCAGTATAGACAGGGGCCATGCATCAATTTTT.

The V and J genes are TRBV5-1 and TRBJ2-6; the D gene is possibly TRBD2 (5 bases). The V end lost 6 bases, the J end lost 2 bases, and 21 bases lay between the germline ends. Germline assignment: CDR1 SGHRS and CDR2 YFSETQ. The CDR3 spans 18 residues. CDR3 coding DNA: TGCGCCAGCACCCCCGCGAAGATTACGGGGACTGGGGCCAACGTCCTGACTTTC. It encodes CASTPAKITGTGANVLTF. Complete variable domain (other parts from reference TRBV5-1 and TRBJ2-6): KAGVTQTPRYLIKTRGQQVTLSCSPISGHRSVSWYQQTPGQGLQFLFEYFSETQRNKGNFPGRFSGRQFSNSRSEMNVSTLELGDSALYLCASTPAKITGTGANVLTFGAGSRLTVL.

This rearrangement joins TRBV5-6 to TRBJ2-7; D perhaps matches TRBD1 (5 bases). V gave up 1 base and J gave up 0 bases, with 14 bases separating them. The CDR3 runs 16 residues. Germline loops: CDR1 SGHDT, CDR2 YYEEEE. DNA for the CDR3: TGTGCCAGCAGCTTGTCTAAGACAGCCTACTCCTACGAGCAGTACGTC. This sequence encodes CASSLSKTAYSYEQYV.

For this clone: At one end the junction does not follow the germline gene, possibly because of a read error. This chain joins TRBV28 and TRBJ1-2, with 10 nucleotides matching TRBD1. The V gene's germline CDR1 is MDHEN and CDR2 SYDVKM. The CDR3 has 13 residues. As DNA, the CDR3 is TGTGCCAGCAGTTTGCCGACCCCTGGGACAGGGGCTTTC. This gives the protein CASSLPTPGTGAF.

This chain joins TRBV28 and TRBJ1-2; TRBD1 matches at 7 bases. Trimming cost V 10 bases and J 2 bases; bases outside gene matches: 4. The CDR3 totals 12 residues. Germline lookup yields CDR1 MDHEN and CDR2 SYDVKM. In DNA, the CDR3 is TGTGCCATCGCAGGGGGAAACTATGGCTACACCTTC. The encoded protein is CAIAGGNYGYTF.

In DNA form, the CDR3 reads TGCAAAGGACAGCTCCACAATGAGCAGTTCTTC. Translation gives CKGQLHNEQFF. The chain carries TRBV20-1 and TRBJ2-1; a possible D gene is TRBD1 (6 bases). Germline lookup yields CDR1 DFQATT and CDR2 SNEGSKA (reference sequence). The CDR3 is 11 residues long.

This sequence joins TRBV4-1 and TRBJ1-3; D ambiguous. The CDR3 loop spans 16 amino acids. Germline V CDR1 and CDR2: MGHRA, YSYEKL. Trimming took off 3 bases at V and 0 bases at J, with 12 bases between the two ends. The CDR3 coding sequence is TGCGCCAGCAGCCAGGCTTATGGCTTCTCTGGAAACACCATATATTTT. Translation gives CASSQAYGFSGNTIYF.

The rearrangement uses TRBV19 and TRBJ1-2, with 9 bases matching TRBD1. Unmatched junction bases numbered 5, after V lost 4 bases and J lost 5 bases. The V gene's germline CDR1 is LNHDA and CDR2 SQIVND (reference sequence). The CDR3 contains 14 residues. CDR3 in amino acids: CASSNGGTGYGYTF. The CDR3 DNA follows: TGTGCCAGTAGTAACGGGGGGACAGGGTATGGCTACACCTTC.

This sequence joins TRBV5-1 and TRBJ1-1, with 9 positions matching TRBD1. CDR1 and CDR2 (germline): SGHRS, YFSETQ. The CDR3 runs to 16 residues. The trim removed 6 bases at V and 5 bases at J, leaving 14 bases unmatched. DNA for the CDR3: TGCGCCAGCACCCAGCTAGGGACAGGGTACAGGACTGAAGCTTTCTTT. Residues: CASTQLGTGYRTEAFF.

V gene TRBV5-1 combines with J gene TRBJ1-2, with TRBD1 identical over 9 bases. V trimming: 2 bases; J trimming: 4 bases; junction bases outside the gene matches: 6. The germline V gene encodes CDR1 SGHRS and CDR2 YFSETQ. The CDR3 runs to 15 residues. CDR3 in amino acids: CASSFRTGVGYGYTF. The CDR3 bases are TGCGCCAGCAGCTTTCGGACAGGGGTCGGCTATGGCTACACCTTC. Looking up the rest from reference TRBV5-1 and TRBJ1-2 gives the full variable domain: KAGVTQTPRYLIKTRGQQVTLSCSPISGHRSVSWYQQTPGQGLQFLFEYFSETQRNKGNFPGRFSGRQFSNSRSEMNVSTLELGDSALYLCASSFRTGVGYGYTFGSGTRLTVV.

The V call is TRBV29-1, the J call TRBJ2-3; 11 bases match TRBD2. The CDR3 is made up of 14 amino acids. V shed 7 bases and J 1 base; nucleotides not matched to a gene: 4. Germline loops: CDR1 SQVTM, CDR2 ANQGSEA. CDR3 DNA sequence: TGCAGCGCATCACTAGCGGGGGGCACAGATACGCAGTATTTT. It translates to CSASLAGGTDTQYF.

The V call is TRBV6-5, the J call TRBJ1-5; 10 bases match TRBD1. The CDR3 contains 15 residues. Trimming at V came to 6 bases and at J to 7 bases, leaving 9 bases not matched to a gene. Germline assignment: CDR1 MNHEY and CDR2 SVGAGI. The CDR3 here is CASRITGTGEQPQHF. The CDR3 bases are TGTGCCAGCAGGATTACGGGGACAGGGGAACAGCCCCAGCATTTT.